These 7 T cell receptor beta chains originate from one sample sequenced in a study of blood T cell repertoires in COVID-19. The assay was immunoSEQ multiplex PCR, and TCRdb's table has in-frame clones only and misses some. This table has fewer than 250,000 clones, 83% appearing once. The source material was peripheral blood. These receptors came from a woman between 40 and 50 years old with active or convalescent COVID-19.

This clone was seen once. V gene TRBV5-1 combines with J gene TRBJ1-3, with D unresolved. This CDR3 region has 14 residues. CDR1 SGHRS and CDR2 YFSETQ come from the germline V gene. Trimming removed 6 bases from V and 0 bases from J, with 10 bases in between. As DNA, the CDR3 is TGCGCCAGCACCTTAGAGGTCTCTGGAAACACCATATATTTT. Protein sequence: CASTLEVSGNTIYF.

The chain is built from TRBV7-2 and TRBJ1-3; 8 bases are a match to TRBD1. With V trimmed by 1 base and J by 0 bases, 5 bases remained unmatched. Germline V gene data show CDR1 as SGHTA and CDR2 as FQGNSA. The CDR3 totals 17 residues. The CDR3 DNA follows: TGTGCCAGCAGCTTAGTAAGACAGGGGTACTCTGGAAACACCATATATTTT. The encoded protein is CASSLVRQGYSGNTIYF.

The rearrangement joins TRBV30 to TRBJ2-2; TRBD2 matches 7 bases. This CDR3 is 13 amino acids long. The J segment lost 1 base and the V segment lost 5 bases, leaving 1 base of the junction unmatched. Germline CDR1 is GTSNPN and CDR2 is SVGIG (reference sequence). The CDR3 spells CAWCGGNTGELFF. As DNA, the CDR3 is TGTGCCTGGTGCGGGGGGAACACCGGGGAGCTGTTTTTT. Drawing the rest from reference TRBV30 and TRBJ2-2, the complete variable domain is SQTIHQWPATLVQPVGSPLSLECTVEGTSNPNLYWYRQAAGRGLQLLFYSVGIGQISSEVPQNLSASRPQDRQFILSSKKLLLSDSGFYLCAWCGGNTGELFFGEGSRLTVL.

This sequence joins TRBV29-1 and TRBJ2-5; tentative D call: TRBD1 (6 bases). CDR3 size: 13 residues. V shed 4 bases and J shed 4 bases, with 13 bases lying between them. Germline V lookup: CDR1 SQVTM, CDR2 ANQGSEA. This CDR3 reads CSVAGAEGETQYF. For the CDR3, the DNA is TGCAGCGTTGCAGGGGCTGAGGGAGAGACCCAGTACTTC.

This clone was observed once. The chain joins TRBV19 to TRBJ1-1, with 11 positions matching TRBD1. The CDR3 spans 16 residues. V was pared by 7 bases and J by 1 base, with 8 bases of the junction left unmatched. Germline V lookup: CDR1 LNHDA, CDR2 SQIVND (reference sequence). Written as DNA, the CDR3 is TGTGCCAGTATTTGGACAGGGGGCGCGGGGAACACTGAAGCTTTCTTT. Translation: CASIWTGGAGNTEAFF.

This clone was observed a single time. The chain couples TRBV5-1 to TRBJ1-2; tentative D call: TRBD1 (6 bases). The CDR3 loop spans 17 amino acids. Trimming removed 6 bases at V and 0 bases at J, with 21 bases between. CDR1 is SGHRS and CDR2 is YFSETQ in the germline V gene. The CDR3 is CASTPWTAHASNYGYTF. The CDR3 DNA is TGCGCCAGCACCCCTTGGACAGCCCATGCCTCTAACTATGGCTACACCTTC. Drawing the rest from reference TRBV5-1 and TRBJ1-2, the complete variable domain is KAGVTQTPRYLIKTRGQQVTLSCSPISGHRSVSWYQQTPGQGLQFLFEYFSETQRNKGNFPGRFSGRQFSNSRSEMNVSTLELGDSALYLCASTPWTAHASNYGYTFGSGTRLTVV.

The chain joins TRBV7-9 to TRBJ1-2; D unclear. Trimming pared 5 bases from V and 6 bases from J, leaving 13 bases between. This CDR3 region has 13 residues. The V gene's germline CDR1 is SEHNR and CDR2 FQNEAQ (reference sequence). The CDR3 sequence is CASSPPGVDGYTF. The CDR3 nucleotides are TGTGCCAGCAGCCCGCCGGGAGTGGATGGCTACACCTTC. Filled out from reference TRBV7-9 and TRBJ1-2, the complete variable domain reads DTGVSQNPRHKITKRGQNVTFRCDPISEHNRLYWYRQTLGQGPEFLTYFQNEAQLEKSRLLSDRFSAERPKGSFSTLEIQRTEQGDSAMYLCASSPPGVDGYTFGSGTRLTVV.